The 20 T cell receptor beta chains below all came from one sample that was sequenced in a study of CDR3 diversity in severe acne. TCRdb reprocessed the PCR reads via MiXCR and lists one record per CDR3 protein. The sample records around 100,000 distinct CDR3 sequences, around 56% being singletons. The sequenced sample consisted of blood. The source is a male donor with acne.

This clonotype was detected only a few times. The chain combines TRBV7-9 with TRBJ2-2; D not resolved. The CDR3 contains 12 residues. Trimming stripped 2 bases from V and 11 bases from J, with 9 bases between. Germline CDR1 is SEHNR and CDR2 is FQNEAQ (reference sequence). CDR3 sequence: CASSLYAAELFF. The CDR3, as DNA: TGTGCCAGCAGCTTATACGCCGCAGAGCTGTTTTTT.

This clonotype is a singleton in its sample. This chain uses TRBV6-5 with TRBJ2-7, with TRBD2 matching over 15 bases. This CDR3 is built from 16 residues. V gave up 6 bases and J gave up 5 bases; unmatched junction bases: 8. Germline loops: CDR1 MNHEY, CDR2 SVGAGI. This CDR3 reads CASSDGTSGGLNEQYF. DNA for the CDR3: TGTGCCAGCAGCGATGGGACTAGCGGGGGGTTGAACGAGCAGTACTTC.

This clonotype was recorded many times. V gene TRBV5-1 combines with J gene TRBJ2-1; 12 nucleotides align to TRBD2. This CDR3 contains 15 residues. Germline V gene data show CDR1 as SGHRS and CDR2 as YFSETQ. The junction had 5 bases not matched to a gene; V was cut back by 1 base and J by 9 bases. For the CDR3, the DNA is TGCGCCAGCAGCTTGAGACTAGCGGGAGTCACTGAGCAGTTCTTC. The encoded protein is CASSLRLAGVTEQFF.

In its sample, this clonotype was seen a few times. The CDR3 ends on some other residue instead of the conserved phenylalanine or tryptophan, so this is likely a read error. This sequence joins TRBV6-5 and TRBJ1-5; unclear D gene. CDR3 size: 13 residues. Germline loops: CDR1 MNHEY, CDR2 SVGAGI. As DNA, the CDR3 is TGTGCTAGCAGCCTCTGGGGAGGTCAGCCCCAGCATCTT. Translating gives CASSLWGGQPQHL.

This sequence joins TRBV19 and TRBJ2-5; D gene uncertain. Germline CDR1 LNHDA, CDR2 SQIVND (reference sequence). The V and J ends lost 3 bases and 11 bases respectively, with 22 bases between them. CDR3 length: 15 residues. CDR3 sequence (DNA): TGTGCCAGTAGTATCGGGCCATCTCTCTACAATGAGCAGTACTTC. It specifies CASSIGPSLYNEQYF.

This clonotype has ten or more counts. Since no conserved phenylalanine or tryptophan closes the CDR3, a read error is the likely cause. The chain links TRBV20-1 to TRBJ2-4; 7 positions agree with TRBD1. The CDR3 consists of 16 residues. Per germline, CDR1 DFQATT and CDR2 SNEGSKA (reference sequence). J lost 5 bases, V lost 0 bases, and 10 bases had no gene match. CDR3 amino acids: CSAREPTGVRQNIQYL. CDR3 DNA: TGCAGTGCTAGAGAACCAACAGGGGTTAGGCAAAACATTCAGTACCTC.

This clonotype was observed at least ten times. CDR3 in DNA: TGCAGTGCTAGCCGCGACAGGGGAGGCGCAGATACGCAGTATTTT. Encoded protein: CSASRDRGGADTQYF. The rearrangement links TRBV20-1 to TRBJ2-3, with 8 bases identical to TRBD1. The junction had 9 bases not matched to a gene; V was cut back by 3 bases and J by 4 bases. The germline V gene has CDR1 DFQATT and CDR2 SNEGSKA (reference sequence). The CDR3 extends over 15 amino acids.

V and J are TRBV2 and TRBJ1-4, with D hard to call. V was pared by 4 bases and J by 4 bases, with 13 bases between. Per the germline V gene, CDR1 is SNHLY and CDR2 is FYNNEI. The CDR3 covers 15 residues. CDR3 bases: TGTGCCAGCAGTGGGTTCGGCAGAGATAATGAAAAACTGTTTTTT. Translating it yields CASSGFGRDNEKLFF.

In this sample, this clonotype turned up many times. The CDR3 spells CASLVSCGRVGTDTQYF. The CDR3 coding sequence is TGCGCCAGCTTAGTTTCGTGCGGGAGGGTGGGGACAGATACGCAGTATTTT. The rearrangement links TRBV10-1 to TRBJ2-3, with TRBD2 identical over 9 bases. Germline V gene sequence: CDR1 WNHNN, CDR2 SYGVQD (reference sequence). This CDR3 is built from 17 residues. V was clipped by 8 bases and J by 3 bases; unmatched bases: 15.

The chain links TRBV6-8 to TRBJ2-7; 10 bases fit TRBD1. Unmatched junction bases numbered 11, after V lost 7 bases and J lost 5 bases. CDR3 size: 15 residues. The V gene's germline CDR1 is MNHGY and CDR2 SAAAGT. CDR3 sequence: CASNPPGQGKNEQYF. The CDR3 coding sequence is TGTGCCAGCAACCCCCCGGGACAGGGGAAGAACGAGCAGTACTTC.

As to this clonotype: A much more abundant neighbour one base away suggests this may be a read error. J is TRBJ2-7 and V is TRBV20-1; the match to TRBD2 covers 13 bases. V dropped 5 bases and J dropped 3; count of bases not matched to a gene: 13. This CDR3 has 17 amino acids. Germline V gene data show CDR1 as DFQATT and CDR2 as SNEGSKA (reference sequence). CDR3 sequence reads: CSALSTRTSGRSYEQYV. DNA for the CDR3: TGCAGTGCTCTTTCAACTAGGACTAGCGGGAGAAGCTACGAGCAGTACGTC.

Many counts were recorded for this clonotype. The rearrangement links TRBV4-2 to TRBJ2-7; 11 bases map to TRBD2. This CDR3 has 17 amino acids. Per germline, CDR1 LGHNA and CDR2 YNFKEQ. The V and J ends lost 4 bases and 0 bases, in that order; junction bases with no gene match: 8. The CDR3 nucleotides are TGTGCCAGCAGCCGGGGGCTAGCGGGAGGTAGCTCCTACGAGCAGTACTTC. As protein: CASSRGLAGGSSYEQYF.

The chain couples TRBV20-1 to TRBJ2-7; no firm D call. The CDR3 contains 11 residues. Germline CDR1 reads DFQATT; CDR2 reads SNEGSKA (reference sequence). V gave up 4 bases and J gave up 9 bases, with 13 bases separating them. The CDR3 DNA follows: TGCAGTGCTACACCACACTATGGGCAGTACTTC. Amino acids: CSATPHYGQYF.

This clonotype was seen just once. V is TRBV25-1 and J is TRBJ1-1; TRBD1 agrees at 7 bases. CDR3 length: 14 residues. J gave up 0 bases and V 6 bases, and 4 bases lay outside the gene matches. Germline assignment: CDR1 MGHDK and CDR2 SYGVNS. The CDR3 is CASRPTGLNTEAFF. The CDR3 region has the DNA TGTGCCAGCAGACCGACAGGGCTGAACACTGAAGCTTTCTTT.

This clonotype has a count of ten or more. In DNA form, the CDR3 reads TGTGCCAGTAGTATACAGGGGGATGGCTACACCTTC. Protein: CASSIQGDGYTF. This chain joins TRBV19 and TRBJ1-2; 7 nucleotides align to TRBD1. The ends lost 2 bases at V and 6 bases at J; junction bases unmatched: 0. This CDR3 is built from 12 residues. The V gene's germline CDR1 is LNHDA and CDR2 SQIVND (reference sequence). Filled out from reference TRBV19 and TRBJ1-2, the complete variable domain reads DGGITQSPKYLFRKEGQNVTLSCEQNLNHDAMYWYRQDPGQGLRLIYYSQIVNDFQKGDIAEGYSVSREKKESFPLTVTSAQKNPTAFYLCASSIQGDGYTFGSGTRLTVV.

CDR3 amino acids: CASSPGTLWSNQPQHF. CDR3 in DNA: TGTGCCAGCAGTCCCGGGACATTATGGAGCAATCAGCCCCAGCATTTT. The rearrangement uses TRBV7-9 and TRBJ1-5; TRBD1 is a possible D gene (6 bases). Between the trimmed V and J ends, which lost 6 bases and 1 base, there was a span of 16 bases. CDR1 SEHNR and CDR2 FQNEAQ come from the germline V gene (reference sequence). The CDR3 has 16 residues.

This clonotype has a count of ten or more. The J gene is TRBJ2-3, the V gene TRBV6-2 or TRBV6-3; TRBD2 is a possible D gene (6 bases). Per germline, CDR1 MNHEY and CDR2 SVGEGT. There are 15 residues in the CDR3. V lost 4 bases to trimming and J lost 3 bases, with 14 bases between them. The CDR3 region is CASSWGVVVTDTQYF. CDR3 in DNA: TGTGCCAGCAGTTGGGGGGTCGTGGTGACAGATACGCAGTATTTT.

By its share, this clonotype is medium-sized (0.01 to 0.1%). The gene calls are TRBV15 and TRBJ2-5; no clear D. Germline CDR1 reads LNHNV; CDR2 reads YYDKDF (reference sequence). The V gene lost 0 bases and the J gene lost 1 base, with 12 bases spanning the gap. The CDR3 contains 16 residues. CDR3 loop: CATSRDIIRFQETQYF. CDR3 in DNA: TGTGCCACCAGCAGAGATATCATTAGGTTCCAAGAGACCCAGTACTTC.

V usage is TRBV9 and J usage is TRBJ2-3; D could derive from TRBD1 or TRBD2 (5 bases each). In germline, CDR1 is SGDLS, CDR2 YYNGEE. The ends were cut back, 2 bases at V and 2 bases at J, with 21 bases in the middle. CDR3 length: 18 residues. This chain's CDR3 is CASSVGRGRTGYTDTQYF. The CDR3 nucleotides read TGTGCCAGCAGCGTTGGACGGGGCCGAACTGGATACACAGATACGCAGTATTTT.

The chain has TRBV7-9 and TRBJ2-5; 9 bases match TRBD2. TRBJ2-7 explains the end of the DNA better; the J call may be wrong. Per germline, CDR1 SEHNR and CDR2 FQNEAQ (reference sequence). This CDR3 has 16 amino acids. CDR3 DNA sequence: TGTGCCAGCAGCTTGGCTCTGGGGCGGGAGGGTCGCGAGCAGTACTTC. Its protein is CASSLALGREGREQYF.